A selection of T cell receptor beta chains follows, all from one sample in a study of Graves' ophthalmopathy and Graves' hyperthyroidism. Via MiXCR, TCRdb re-called the multiplex PCR reads, giving one row per CDR3 protein. The sample lists over a million distinct CDR3 sequences, roughly two fifths occurring once. Sequencing used peripheral blood or thyroid tissue (not recorded which). Every receptor here comes from an adult man with Graves' hyperthyroidism. Each CDR3 is given with its conserved first and last residue. A D gene is named only where the DNA matches it firmly. A row's size may be missing; if present it is once, few, many or a size class.

J	size	D	V	CDR3	DNA
TRBJ2-2	many	NA	TRBV7-3	CASSSGPTNTGELFF	TGTGCCAGCAGCTCCGGGCCCACGAACACCGGGGAGCTGTTTTTT
TRBJ2-7	many	NA	TRBV7-2	CASSTGYGGRLSYEQYF	TGTGCCAGCAGCACGGGGTACGGGGGCCGCTTATCCTACGAGCAGTACTTC
TRBJ1-2	many	TRBD1	TRBV5-8	CASSPGTGKVDGYTF	TGTGCCAGCAGCCCAGGGACAGGGAAAGTGGATGGCTACACCTTC
TRBJ1-2	NA	NA	TRBV4-1	CASSPGRGRAGYTF	TGCGCCAGCAGCCCGGGGCGAGGGAGGGCTGGCTACACCTTC
TRBJ2-7	many	TRBD1	TRBV11-2	CASSLGNRGADEQYF	TGTGCCAGCAGCTTAGGAAACAGGGGGGCGGACGAGCAGTACTTC
TRBJ2-6	NA	NA	TRBV29-1	CSARSSGANVPTF	TGCAGCGCGAGGAGCTCTGGGGCCAACGTCCCGACTTTC
TRBJ2-5	many	NA	TRBV7-2	CASSLVSAGKETQYF	TGTGCCAGCAGCTTAGTGAGCGCAGGGAAAGAGACCCAGTACTTC
TRBJ1-4	many	NA	TRBV9	CASSSTGGRREKLFF	TGTGCCAGCAGCTCGACGGGGGGGCGTCGGGAAAAACTGTTTTTT
TRBJ1-5	many	NA	TRBV20-1	CSASRVNQPQHF	TGCAGTGCTAGCAGGGTAAATCAGCCCCAGCATTTT
TRBJ1-6	NA	NA	TRBV18	CASSPPAIRTLHF	TGTGCCAGCTCACCTCCTGCCATTAGGACCCTCCACTTT
TRBJ2-2	NA	NA	TRBV9	CASSVEGRNTGELFF	TGTGCCAGCAGCGTAGAGGGCAGAAACACCGGGGAGCTGTTTTTT
TRBJ2-2	many	TRBD2	TRBV29-1	CSVTGLANTGELFF	TGCAGCGTAACGGGACTAGCGAACACCGGGGAGCTGTTTTTT
TRBJ2-7	many	TRBD2	TRBV6-5	CASTSGAAYEQYF	TGTGCCAGCACTAGCGGGGCCGCCTACGAGCAGTACTTC
TRBJ2-5	few	TRBD2	TRBV15	CATSRDILAGGGTQYF	TGTGCCACCAGCAGAGATATTCTAGCGGGAGGGGGGACCCAGTACTTC
TRBJ1-6	NA	NA	TRBV10-3	CAISARPRFNSPLHF	TGTGCCATCAGTGCTAGACCCCGGTTTAATTCACCCCTCCACTTT
TRBJ2-2	NA	NA	TRBV10-3	CASSVGPGTGELFF	TGTGCCAGCAGCGTCGGGCCTGGCACCGGGGAGCTGTTTTTT
TRBJ2-7	few	NA	TRBV2	CASRGPSFGEQYF	TGTGCCAGCCGGGGTCCCTCCTTCGGCGAGCAGTACTTC
TRBJ2-7	NA	TRBD1	TRBV10-3	CAISGQGQETQYEQYF	TGTGCCATCAGTGGACAGGGGCAGGAGACCCAGTACGAGCAGTACTTC
TRBJ1-1	NA	NA	TRBV7-2	CASSLTGEGDTEAFF	TGTGCCAGCAGCTTAACCGGGGAGGGGGACACTGAAGCTTTCTTT
TRBJ2-7	few	TRBD2	TRBV12-3/TRBV12-4	CASSDPGLAGGRHF	TGTGCCAGCAGTGACCCAGGACTAGCGGGGGGACGACACTTC
TRBJ2-2	NA	NA	TRBV5-1	CASSLGWDWTGELFF	TGCGCCAGCAGCTTGGGGTGGGATTGGACCGGGGAGCTGTTTTTT
TRBJ1-5	many	NA	TRBV7-2	CASSEWAGSNQPQHF	TGTGCCAGCAGTGAATGGGCAGGTAGCAATCAGCCCCAGCATTTT
TRBJ2-5	NA	NA	TRBV10-3	CATSGGMQETQYF	TGTGCCACCAGCGGCGGAATGCAAGAGACCCAGTACTTC
TRBJ2-7	NA	NA	TRBV28	CASSLLLDSYEQYF	TGTGCCAGCAGTTTATTGTTGGACTCCTACGAGCAGTACTTC
TRBJ1-6	NA	TRBD1	TRBV27	CASSLLQGGISPLHF	TGTGCCAGCAGTTTATTGCAGGGGGGGATTTCACCCCTCCACTTT
TRBJ2-5	NA	NA	TRBV20-1	CSAPTETQYF	TGCAGTGCACCGACAGAGACCCAGTACTTC
TRBJ2-7	few	TRBD1	TRBV6-2/TRBV6-3	CASSSSTGTGEQYF	TGTGCCAGCAGTTCCTCGACAGGGACGGGCGAGCAGTACTTC
TRBJ2-7	once	NA	TRBV12-3/TRBV12-4	CASNLAGWGDEQYF	TGTGCCAGCAACCTCGCGGGGTGGGGGGACGAGCAGTACTTC
TRBJ2-2	many	NA	TRBV14	CASSQEHTTGELFF	TGTGCCAGCAGCCAAGAGCATACCACCGGGGAGCTGTTTTTT